This TCR beta chain was documented in a study of response to subunit inactivated influenza vaccine. TCRdb re-called the RT-PCR reads through MiXCR, storing one row per CDR3 protein. This sample has around 710,000 distinct CDR3 sequences, with over 11% found just once. The sample holds many counts of this clonotype. Its antigen is as yet unknown. Findings and limits, study-wide: There was a suggestion from the authors that each seasonal influenza vaccination recruits few new T cells.

The source was PBMCs from blood, collected 14 days before vaccination. This TCR was recovered from a man aged 45 to 65 who received an inactivated influenza vaccine.

This CDR3 reads CATSPRTSGYEQYF. CDR3 nucleotides: TGTGCCACCAGTCCAAGGACTAGCGGTTACGAGCAGTACTTC. The genes are TRBV15 and TRBJ2-7; TRBD2 matches 10 bases. CDR1 is LNHNV, CDR2 YYDKDF, per germline (reference sequence). CDR3 size: 14 residues. With V trimmed by 6 bases and J by 4 bases, 6 bases remained unmatched.